This T cell receptor (beta chain) was sequenced for a study of CD8 T cells in Susac syndrome. TEMRA cells were FACS-enriched, while CD8+ and CD4+ T cells were negatively isolated. A quantity of roughly 0.5 to 1 ug RNA underwent reverse transcription using random hexamers. TCRdb processed the immunoSEQ multiplex PCR reads anew with MiXCR; each CDR3 protein has one entry. The sample carries 110,000 or so distinct CDR3 sequences, about 96% recorded once. Germline V gene sequence: CDR1 SQVTM, CDR2 ANQGSEA. The ends were cut back, 6 bases at V and 4 bases at J, with 15 bases in the middle. The CDR3 totals 13 residues.

The sample was CD4+ T cells from PBMCs. The chain uses TRBV29-1 and TRBJ1-2, with D possibly matching TRBD1 (5 bases). The sequence derives from a human donor in good health. The CDR3 coding sequence is TGCAGCGTCTCCGCCCAGGGAGGCTATGGCTACACCTTC. Protein sequence: CSVSAQGGYGYTF.